These 12 T cell receptor beta chains share one sample of origin, sequenced in a study of blood T cell repertoires in COVID-19. TCRdb keeps only in-frame clones here, not all; method: immunoSEQ multiplex PCR. The sample contains 250,000 or so clones, 88% of which appear only once. Specimen: peripheral blood. Receptor source: a woman aged 25-40 years with acute or convalescent COVID-19.

The CDR3 loop is CASSLPGLAGEQFF. The CDR3 DNA follows: TGTGCCAGCAGCCTACCGGGACTAGCCGGGGAGCAGTTCTTC. This sequence joins TRBV5-4 and TRBJ2-1, with 9 bases identical to TRBD2. With 4 bases clipped from V and 10 bases from J, the junction kept 9 bases outside the gene matches. The CDR3 is 14 residues long. Germline V gene data show CDR1 as SGHNT and CDR2 as YYREEE (reference sequence).

The V call is TRBV9, the J call TRBJ2-1; tentative D call: TRBD2 (5 bases). V dropped 3 bases and J dropped 5 bases, with 18 bases sitting between them. The CDR3 is 16 amino acids. In germline, CDR1 is SGDLS, CDR2 YYNGEE. CDR3 sequence: CASSGRLPLGNNEQFF. CDR3 coding DNA: TGTGCCAGCAGCGGACGACTACCTTTGGGAAACAATGAGCAGTTCTTC.

The rearrangement joins TRBV25-1 to TRBJ2-7, with 9 bases that match TRBD1. Germline trimming cut 3 bases from V and 2 bases from J; bases unmatched to any gene: 8. Germline-derived CDR1 and CDR2 are MGHDK and SYGVNS. The CDR3 has 16 residues. CDR3 nucleotides: TGTGCCAGCAGTGACCTTGGGGACAGGGCTCCCTACGAGCAGTACTTC. Its protein product is CASSDLGDRAPYEQYF.

This chain connects TRBV29-1 to TRBJ2-1; D may be TRBD2 (5 bases). The CDR3 runs 16 residues. V lost 4 bases, J lost 0 bases, and 16 bases lay in between. From germline, CDR1 is SQVTM and CDR2 ANQGSEA. CDR3 in DNA: TGCAGCGTTGTGGGATTAGCGCGAACCTCCTACAATGAGCAGTTCTTC. Its protein product is CSVVGLARTSYNEQFF.

The rearrangement joins TRBV18 to TRBJ1-5, with TRBD1 matching 10 bases. With 6 bases clipped from V and 6 bases from J, the junction kept 5 bases outside the gene matches. CDR1 and CDR2 (germline): KGHSH, LQKENI. This CDR3 is built from 14 residues. The CDR3, as DNA: TGTGCCAGCTCTCCCCGACAGGGGGCTCAGCCCCAGCATTTT. Its translation is CASSPRQGAQPQHF.

V and J are TRBV7-9 and TRBJ1-5; the D gene is possibly TRBD1 (5 bases). Germline CDR1 reads SEHNR; CDR2 reads FQNEAQ (reference sequence). The CDR3 consists of 14 residues. V was cut by 1 base and J by 11 bases, with 15 bases left in between. The CDR3 DNA reads TGTGCCAGCAGCTTAGAGGGGCGGGGTGCGACCCAGCATTTT. It is translated as CASSLEGRGATQHF.

V is TRBV9 and J is TRBJ1-4; 8 nucleotides agree with TRBD1. The CDR3 loop spans 15 amino acids. The V gene end was trimmed by 0 bases and the J gene end by 6 bases; junction bases not matched to a gene: 4. Germline V gene data show CDR1 as SGDLS and CDR2 as YYNGEE. CDR3 nucleotides: TGTGCCAGCAGCGTAGAAGGACAGGGCCATGAAAAACTGTTTTTT. Its translation is CASSVEGQGHEKLFF. Based on the CDR3 plus reference TRBV9 and TRBJ1-4, the full variable domain is DSGVTQTPKHLITATGQRVTLRCSPRSGDLSVYWYQQSLDQGLQFLIQYYNGEERAKGNILERFSAQQFPDLHSELNLSSLELGDSALYFCASSVEGQGHEKLFFGSGTQLSVL.

The rearrangement joins TRBV15 to TRBJ2-7; a possible D gene is TRBD2 (5 bases). The V and J ends lost 2 bases and 7 bases respectively, with 21 bases between them. CDR3 length equals 16 residues. CDR1 is LNHNV, CDR2 YYDKDF, per germline (reference sequence). The CDR3 DNA reads TGTGCCACCAGCAGACCCCGGGCTAGAGGGAGCCGAGAGCAGTACTTC. Translation: CATSRPRARGSREQYF.

The CDR3 sequence: CATSDSSNRGMGPQHF. In DNA form, the CDR3 reads TGTGCCACCAGTGACTCCTCCAACAGGGGGATGGGTCCCCAGCATTTT. This chain connects TRBV24-1 to TRBJ1-5, with 8 bases lining up with TRBD1. CDR3 length: 16 residues. Trimming took 4 bases from V and 10 from J; bases not matched to a gene: 14. CDR1 and CDR2 (germline): KGHDR, SFDVKD.

This clone was counted a single time. This chain connects TRBV5-1 to TRBJ2-7, with 7 bases lining up with TRBD1. The CDR3 is made up of 16 amino acids. With V trimmed by 0 bases and J by 4 bases, 10 bases remained unmatched. Germline lookup yields CDR1 SGHRS and CDR2 YFSETQ. CDR3 in amino acids: CASSLAPTGPNYEQYF. The CDR3 coding sequence is TGCGCCAGCAGCTTGGCCCCGACAGGGCCTAATTACGAGCAGTACTTC.

The gene calls are TRBV7-2 and TRBJ2-5, with 12 bases matching TRBD2. CDR1 is SGHTA and CDR2 is FQGNSA in the germline V gene. Trimming cost V 3 bases and J 5 bases; bases outside gene matches: 7. The length of the CDR3 is 16 residues. This CDR3 is CASSFGLAGPRETQYF. As DNA, the CDR3 is TGTGCCAGCAGCTTCGGACTAGCGGGACCTCGCGAGACCCAGTACTTC.

Of note for this clone: An end of the junction does not agree with germline; a read error may underlie this. CDR3 coding DNA: TGTGCTAGCAGCTTAGGTTGGGGAGTTGGCGAGACCCAGTACTTC. It yields the protein CASSLGWGVGETQYF. The V gene is TRBV7-7, the J gene TRBJ2-5; D is possibly TRBD2 (5 bases). Germline CDR1 reads SSHAT; CDR2 reads FNYEAQ (reference sequence). CDR3 size: 15 residues. The complete variable domain, with remaining parts taken from reference TRBV7-7 and TRBJ2-5, reads GAGVSQSPRYKVTKRGQDVTLRCDPISSHATLYWYQQALGQGPEFLTYFNYEAQPDKSGLPSDRFSAERPEGSISTLTIQRTEQRDSAMYRCASSLGWGVGETQYFGPGTRLLVL.